The 29 T cell receptor beta chains given below trace back to one sample, sequenced in a study of T cell responses to AZD1222 COVID-19 vaccine. TCRdb's copy holds only in-frame clones and misses some; the assay was immunoSEQ multiplex PCR. The sample has around 140,000 clones, more than 90% seen once; the top ten hold 1.5% to 2%. The sample here was peripheral blood, taken on day 0 of AZD1222 vaccination. These receptors were taken from an adult in good health.

The CDR3 bases are TGTGCCAGCAGCCCCCGAGGTGGGACTGAAGCTTTCTTT. It yields the protein CASSPRGGTEAFF. The rearrangement links TRBV27 to TRBJ1-1; D unclear. This CDR3 has 13 residues. Per the germline V gene, CDR1 is MNHEY and CDR2 is SMNVEV (reference sequence). The germline V and J ends were trimmed by 6 bases and 5 bases, with 13 bases remaining between them.

This chain uses TRBV19 with TRBJ2-1; a weak D match, TRBD1 (5 bases). The CDR3 is 15 amino acids. Germline V gene lookup returns CDR1 LNHDA and CDR2 SQIVND (reference sequence). Trimming removed 7 bases from V and 4 bases from J, with 17 bases in between. CDR3 loop: CASMGRGLAYNEQFF. CDR3 DNA sequence: TGTGCCAGTATGGGTAGGGGTTTAGCTTACAATGAGCAGTTCTTC.

The CDR3 DNA reads as TGTGCCAGCAGCTTAGCACCCCCCGGGGCATCGCAGTTCTTC. Translating it yields CASSLAPPGASQFF. The rearrangement uses TRBV7-8 and TRBJ2-1; the D gene could be TRBD1 or TRBD2 (5 bases each). The ends were cut back, 0 bases at V and 12 bases at J, with 15 bases in the middle. The CDR3 has 14 amino acids. From germline, CDR1 is SGHVS and CDR2 FQNEAQ.

V and J are TRBV7-2 and TRBJ2-7; D call uncertain. The germline V and J ends were trimmed by 0 bases and 3 bases, with 9 bases remaining between them. Looked up from germline, CDR1 is SGHTA and CDR2 is FQGNSA. The CDR3 spans 14 residues. The CDR3, as DNA: TGTGCCAGCAGCTTAGCGACCGAGAACTACGAGCAGTACTTC. Translating gives CASSLATENYEQYF. The full variable domain, its missing parts supplied by reference TRBV7-2 and TRBJ2-7, is GAGVSQSPSNKVTEKGKDVELRCDPISGHTALYWYRQSLGQGLEFLIYFQGNSAPDKSGLPSDRFSAERTGGSVSTLTIQRTQQEDSAVYLCASSLATENYEQYFGPGTRLTVT.

This chain connects TRBV10-3 to TRBJ1-4, with D possibly matching TRBD1 (5 bases). Per germline, CDR1 ENHRY and CDR2 SYGVKD. V shed 4 bases and J shed 2 bases, with 11 bases lying between them. The CDR3 is 15 residues long. CDR3 DNA: TGTGCCATCAGTGTGGGGGGGAGCACTAATGAAAAACTGTTTTTT. It yields the protein CAISVGGSTNEKLFF.

The J gene is TRBJ1-2, the V gene TRBV5-6, with D maybe TRBD1 (5 bases). The CDR3 extends over 15 amino acids. V was shortened by 2 bases and J by 3 bases, with 14 bases between the two germline ends. Looked up from germline, CDR1 is SGHDT and CDR2 is YYEEEE. CDR3 protein: CASSFQQAPDYGYTF. Here the CDR3 DNA reads TGTGCCAGCAGCTTTCAACAGGCCCCTGACTATGGCTACACCTTC.

This rearrangement joins TRBV30 to TRBJ2-6; D unresolved. V gave up 6 bases and J gave up 0 bases, with 12 bases separating them. CDR3 size: 15 residues. Germline V gene sequence: CDR1 GTSNPN, CDR2 SVGIG (reference sequence). CDR3 protein: CACHKGNSGANVLTF. The CDR3 DNA sequence: TGTGCCTGCCACAAAGGAAACTCTGGGGCCAACGTCCTGACTTTC.

CDR3 sequence reads: CSVNLGGLAGTDTQYF. CDR3 sequence (DNA): TGCAGCGTTAATCTAGGCGGACTAGCGGGCACAGATACGCAGTATTTT. V and J are TRBV29-1 and TRBJ2-3, with TRBD2 matching 10 bases. With V trimmed by 5 bases and J by 1 base, 9 bases remained unmatched. This CDR3 comprises 16 residues. CDR1 and CDR2 from the germline V gene are SQVTM and ANQGSEA.

The chain is built from TRBV29-1 and TRBJ2-7; possible D gene TRBD2, 6 bases. The V gene's germline CDR1 is SQVTM and CDR2 ANQGSEA. This CDR3 is 15 amino acids long. V was clipped by 0 bases and J by 0 bases, with 12 bases between them. This CDR3 reads CSVEDSGHRSYEQYF. Written as DNA, the CDR3 is TGCAGCGTTGAAGATAGCGGACACCGCTCCTACGAGCAGTACTTC.

This rearrangement joins TRBV3-1 (or the pseudogene TRBV3-2) to TRBJ2-2; D not certain. The CDR3 covers 13 residues. Looked up from germline, CDR1 is LGHDT and CDR2 is YNNKEL (reference sequence). Trimming cost V 2 bases and J 1 base, with 2 bases left between them. The CDR3 region is CASSQMNTGELFF. The CDR3 bases are TGTGCCAGCAGCCAAATGAACACCGGGGAGCTGTTTTTT.

The genes are TRBV7-2 and TRBJ1-3; a possible D gene is TRBD1 (6 bases). This CDR3 is 15 amino acids long. Between the trimmed V and J ends, which lost 5 bases and 4 bases, there was a span of 15 bases. Per germline, CDR1 SGHTA and CDR2 FQGNSA. CDR3 region: CASSHPGGAGNTIYF. For the CDR3, the DNA is TGTGCCAGCAGCCACCCGGGGGGGGCCGGAAACACCATATATTTT.

V usage is TRBV7-2 and J usage is TRBJ1-2, with 8 positions matching TRBD1. The trim removed 4 bases at V and 8 bases at J, leaving 6 bases unmatched. The CDR3 is 13 amino acids. Germline CDR1 reads SGHTA; CDR2 reads FQGNSA. The CDR3, as DNA: TGTGCCAGCAGCTCCCTCAGGGGGCAGGGCTACACCTTC. Translating gives CASSSLRGQGYTF.

Points on this clone: Other nucleotide sequences in the sample specify the same CDR3. This rearrangement joins TRBV12-5 to TRBJ1-1, with a tentative D call TRBD1 (5 bases). The CDR3 is 13 residues long. The germline CDR1 and CDR2 sequences are LGHNT and FRNRAP. Trimming shortened V by 5 bases and J by 2 bases, and 9 bases separated the two germline ends. Written as DNA, the CDR3 is TGTGCTAGTGGTAGGACACTTAACACTGAAGCTTTCTTT. Encoded protein: CASGRTLNTEAFF.

This chain connects TRBV12-5 to TRBJ2-3, with a possible D match to TRBD1 (5 bases). The germline CDR1 and CDR2 sequences are LGHNT and FRNRAP. Trimming removed 0 bases from V and 2 bases from J, with 12 bases in between. CDR3 length: 16 amino acids. The CDR3 DNA reads TGTGCTAGTGGTTTGGTACTGGGCAGGGACACAGATACGCAGTATTTT. Translating it yields CASGLVLGRDTDTQYF.

The genes are TRBV6-4 and TRBJ2-1, with 14 positions matching TRBD2. CDR3 length: 14 residues. CDR1 and CDR2 (germline): MRHNA, SNTAGT. The junction had 4 bases not matched to a gene; V was cut back by 4 bases and J by 11 bases. CDR3 bases: TGTGCCAGCAGTGCGACTAGCGGGAGGGGTAAGCAGTTCTTC. It encodes CASSATSGRGKQFF.

A single count supports this clone. CDR3 residues: CASSLVLAGGPSPDTQYF. As DNA, the CDR3 is TGTGCCAGCAGCTTAGTCCTAGCGGGAGGGCCGTCCCCAGATACGCAGTATTTT. The V gene is TRBV11-3, the J gene TRBJ2-3; 12 bases align to TRBD2. CDR1 is SGHNT and CDR2 is YENEEA in the germline V gene. V trimming: 1 base; J trimming: 4 bases; junction bases outside the gene matches: 9. CDR3 length: 18 residues.

A few counts support this clone. The V call is TRBV12-3 or TRBV12-4, the J call TRBJ1-1; maybe TRBD1 (6 bases). The CDR3 totals 13 residues. Trimming removed 1 base at V and 11 bases at J, with 14 bases between. The CDR3 sequence is CASSLGGANVAFF. CDR3 coding DNA: TGTGCCAGCAGTTTAGGGGGGGCCAACGTGGCTTTCTTT.

The V and J genes are TRBV7-9 and TRBJ1-5; no firm D call. The CDR3 is 13 amino acids. V lost 5 bases and J lost 4, with 9 bases in between. Per germline, CDR1 SEHNR and CDR2 FQNEAQ (reference sequence). The CDR3, as DNA: TGTGCCAGCAGCCCGCTAGGGAATCAGCCCCAGCATTTT. This sequence encodes CASSPLGNQPQHF.

The chain has TRBV5-4 and TRBJ1-1, with TRBD1 identical over 10 bases. Per the germline V gene, CDR1 is SGHNT and CDR2 is YYREEE (reference sequence). The V gene end was trimmed by 4 bases and the J gene end by 5 bases; junction bases not matched to a gene: 5. This CDR3 spans 14 amino acids. CDR3: CASSKTGGRTEAFF. CDR3 DNA sequence: TGTGCCAGCAGCAAGACAGGGGGCAGGACTGAAGCTTTCTTT.

CDR3 in amino acids: CASSQVLNNQPQHF. The CDR3 DNA reads as TGTGCCAGCAGCCAAGTTCTTAACAATCAGCCCCAGCATTTT. The gene calls are TRBV3-1 (or the pseudogene TRBV3-2) and TRBJ1-5; no firm D call. Germline CDR1 LGHDT, CDR2 YNNKEL (reference sequence). The CDR3 loop spans 14 amino acids. V dropped 1 base and J dropped 3 bases, with 7 bases sitting between them.

The chain carries TRBV12-5 and TRBJ1-3; no clear D. V lost 2 bases and J 4 bases, leaving 3 bases between the germline ends. This CDR3 spans 12 amino acids. Germline CDR1 and CDR2: LGHNT and FRNRAP. In DNA form, the CDR3 reads TGTGCTAGTGGTTTGTACGGAAACACCATATATTTT. The encoded protein is CASGLYGNTIYF.

The chain links TRBV30 to TRBJ1-5, with D possibly being TRBD1 (5 bases). The V end was cut by 3 bases, the J end by 4 bases, with 16 bases between. Germline CDR1 and CDR2: GTSNPN and SVGIG (reference sequence). The CDR3 is 15 residues long. The CDR3 is CAWSGGTGWNQPQHF. CDR3 DNA sequence: TGTGCCTGGAGCGGGGGGACGGGTTGGAATCAGCCCCAGCATTTT. The variable domain in full, with the rest retrieved from reference TRBV30 and TRBJ1-5, is SQTIHQWPATLVQPVGSPLSLECTVEGTSNPNLYWYRQAAGRGLQLLFYSVGIGQISSEVPQNLSASRPQDRQFILSSKKLLLSDSGFYLCAWSGGTGWNQPQHFGDGTRLSIL.

The chain employs TRBV6-2 or TRBV6-3 and TRBJ2-2; D may be TRBD2 (6 bases). The length of the CDR3 is 17 residues. Trimming cost V 6 bases and J 2 bases, with 19 bases left between them. The germline CDR1 and CDR2 sequences are MNHEY and SVGEGT. This chain's CDR3 is CASRPRRAGTNTGELFF. The CDR3 DNA reads as TGTGCCAGCAGACCTCGGAGGGCGGGGACTAACACCGGGGAGCTGTTTTTT.

V gene TRBV4-1 combines with J gene TRBJ2-1, with D possibly being TRBD2 (7 bases). The length of the CDR3 is 18 residues. V gave up 1 base and J gave up 7 bases, with 23 bases separating them. Looked up from germline, CDR1 is MGHRA and CDR2 is YSYEKL. The CDR3 here is CASSQGGSSGGKRNEQFF. In DNA form, the CDR3 reads TGCGCCAGCAGCCAAGGAGGGTCTTCGGGGGGCAAGCGAAATGAGCAGTTCTTC.

The chain recombines TRBV24-1 with TRBJ2-7; the D gene is possibly TRBD2 (5 bases). V lost 3 bases and J 3 bases, leaving 11 bases between the germline ends. Per the germline V gene, CDR1 is KGHDR and CDR2 is SFDVKD. The CDR3 runs 14 residues. The CDR3 is CATSDPGRGYEQYF. DNA for the CDR3: TGTGCCACCAGTGATCCGGGGAGAGGCTACGAGCAGTACTTC.

The rearrangement uses TRBV7-2 and TRBJ2-7; D gene unclear. This CDR3 is built from 13 residues. Trimming shortened V by 2 bases and J by 1 base, and 6 bases separated the two germline ends. Germline CDR1 SGHTA, CDR2 FQGNSA. CDR3 sequence: CASSLWTSYEQYF. As DNA, the CDR3 is TGTGCCAGCAGCTTATGGACGTCCTACGAGCAGTACTTC.

This chain uses TRBV5-5 with TRBJ2-5; the D call may be TRBD1 or TRBD2 (5 bases each). Germline V lookup: CDR1 SGHKS, CDR2 YYEKEE (reference sequence). There are 16 residues in the CDR3. The ends were cut back, 4 bases at V and 1 base at J, with 17 bases in the middle. CDR3 nucleotides: TGTGCCAGCAGCGCGTATTGGGGGAGTGCCCAAGAGACCCAGTACTTC. It is translated as CASSAYWGSAQETQYF.

This clone was seen only a few times. The chain uses TRBV18 and TRBJ2-7; TRBD2 might be the D (5 bases). The CDR3 has 15 amino acids. Germline CDR1 KGHSH, CDR2 LQKENI. The V end was cut by 1 base, the J end by 2 bases, with 12 bases between. The CDR3 is CASSPLGIGTYEQYF. The DNA for the CDR3 is TGTGCCAGCTCACCACTCGGGATTGGGACCTACGAGCAGTACTTC.

CDR3 in amino acids: CASSYRDYGNTQYF. In nucleotides, the CDR3 is TGTGCCAGCAGTTACCGGGACTACGGTAATACGCAGTATTTT. V usage is TRBV6-5 and J usage is TRBJ2-3; 7 positions agree with TRBD2. The CDR3 is 14 amino acids. V trimming: 2 bases; J trimming: 7 bases; junction bases outside the gene matches: 6. CDR1 and CDR2 from the germline V gene are MNHEY and SVGAGI.